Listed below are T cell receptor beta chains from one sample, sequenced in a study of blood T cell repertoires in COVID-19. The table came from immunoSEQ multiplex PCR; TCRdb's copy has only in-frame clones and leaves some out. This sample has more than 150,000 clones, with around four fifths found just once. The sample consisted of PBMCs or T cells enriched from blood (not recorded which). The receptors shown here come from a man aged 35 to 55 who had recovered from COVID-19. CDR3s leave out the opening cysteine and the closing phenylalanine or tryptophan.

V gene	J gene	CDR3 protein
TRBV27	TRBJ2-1	ASSWGGLNEQF
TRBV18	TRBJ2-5	ASSPPTSGKGETQY
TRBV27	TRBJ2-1	ASSFKLAGHEQF
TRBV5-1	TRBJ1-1	ASSLALDISVNTEAF
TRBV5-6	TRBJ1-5	ASSPDRGNQPQH
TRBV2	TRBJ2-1	ASRDLTYNEQF
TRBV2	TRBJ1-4	ASSGNLQEKLF
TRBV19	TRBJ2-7	ASSASGLPEQY
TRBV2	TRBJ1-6	ASGGIGSSYNSPLH
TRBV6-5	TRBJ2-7	ASRDSGLAALEQY
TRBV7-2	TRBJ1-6	ASSLFTVQNSPLH
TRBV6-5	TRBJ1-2	ASSYDRGSNYGYT
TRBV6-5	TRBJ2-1	ASRRDSYNEQF
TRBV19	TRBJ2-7	ASSPSDRGIDEQY
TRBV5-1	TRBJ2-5	ASSLGGLEKETQY
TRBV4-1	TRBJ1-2	ASSPRQEPNYGYT
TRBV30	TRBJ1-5	AWSVPGQPQH
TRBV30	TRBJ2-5	AWTTGETQY
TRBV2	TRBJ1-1	ASIGGTLNTEAF
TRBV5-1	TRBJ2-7	ASSTAGTVAYEQY
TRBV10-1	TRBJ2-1	ASSGTSGRALGSYNEQF
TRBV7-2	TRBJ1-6	ASSLVRGNSPLH
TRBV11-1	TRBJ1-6	ASSLGTVNDNSPLH
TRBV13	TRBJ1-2	ASKEWDKAGYT
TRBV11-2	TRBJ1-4	ASSPGLIEKLF
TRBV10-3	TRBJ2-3	AISEAGEGPDTQY
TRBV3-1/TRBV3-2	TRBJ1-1	ASSPRGADEAF
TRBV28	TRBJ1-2	ASSFEQGTWYGYT
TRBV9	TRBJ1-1	ASSVGRGGNTEAF
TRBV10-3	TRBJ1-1	ATHGTGDEAF
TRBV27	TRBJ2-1	ASSPSPRSTSFREQF
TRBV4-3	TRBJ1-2	ASSQDFAGGDGYT
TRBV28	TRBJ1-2	ASRSPDRGNGYT
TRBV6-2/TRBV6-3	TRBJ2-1	ASSYRDYNEQF
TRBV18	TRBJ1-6	ASSLTRQETNSPLH
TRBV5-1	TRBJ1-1	ASSFTGGSTEAF
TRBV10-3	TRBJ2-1	AISGRGDEQF
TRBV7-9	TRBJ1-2	ASSLDRGQKGYT
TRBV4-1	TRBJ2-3	ASSQTLGLAGRRRTDTQY
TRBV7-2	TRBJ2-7	ASTPTGTRTYEQY